This T cell receptor beta chain was obtained from a study of blood T cell repertoires in COVID-19. As for the study in general: Collection of acute and convalescent COVID-19 samples took place in the United States, Italy and Spain. Sources were T cells, B-cell-depleted T cells, or PBMCs; the material itself was cDNA or gDNA.

Authors' analysis steps: The assay estimated nucleated cells by amplifying reference gene primers. TCRdb's copy holds only in-frame clones and misses some; the assay was immunoSEQ multiplex PCR. V, J and clone size were drawn from that table, and D and trimming were deduced from the DNA. This sample carries about 250,000 clones, around 82% of them seen once, and the ten largest clones take about 0.9%. Patients of the Seattle cohort, enrolled during active infection, were followed longitudinally. Trimming stripped 6 bases from V and 2 bases from J, with 10 bases between. This CDR3 region has 13 residues. CDR1 and CDR2 (germline): MGHDK, SYGVNS. This clone was observed a handful of times.

The material sequenced was peripheral blood. The chain combines TRBV25-1 with TRBJ2-5; D might be TRBD2 (6 bases). This TCR came from a human donor with COVID-19, enrolled during active disease. The donor label of this sample is uncertain. The CDR3 coding sequence is TGTGCCAGCAGCCCCGGGGGACAAGAGACCCAGTACTTC. Protein: CASSPGGQETQYF.